The clone carrying this T cell receptor beta chain appeared once. This entry belongs to a study of blood T cell repertoires in COVID-19. Sequencing was performed with immunoSEQ multiplex PCR; in TCRdb, only in-frame clones are kept and a portion is missing. The sample lists 250,000 to 300,000 clones; approximately 87% were seen once. Germline CDR1 and CDR2: SGDLS and YYNGEE. This CDR3 region has 13 residues. J was trimmed by 5 bases and V by 4 bases; bases with no gene match: 4. The TCR sequence derives from a man aged 60 to 69 who had recovered from COVID-19. Sequenced material: peripheral blood. The chain has TRBV9 and TRBJ2-7; 9 bases agree with TRBD1. The CDR3 sequence: CASSMGQGDEQYF. For the CDR3, the DNA is TGTGCCAGCAGCATGGGACAGGGAGACGAGCAGTACTTC.